The TCR beta chain under discussion was sequenced for a study of T cells in Graves' hyperthyroidism and ophthalmopathy. Overall study results and limits: Most thyroid clonotypes that were expanded above 0.001 also turned up in blood. It was a median around 6 months before onset that the model predicted ophthalmopathy.

Those patients with uncontrolled infection, other autoimmune disease, pregnancy or lactation were excluded. On this clonotype itself: The antigen remains undetermined.

Amplification yielded TCR beta CDR3 regions, with RNA transcripts as the source. The HTBI set primed first-round TCR CDR3 RT-PCR. A single record per CDR3 protein comes from TCRdb applying MiXCR to the multiplex PCR reads. Here the sample spans 550,000 to 600,000 distinct CDR3 sequences, around 45% being singletons. The length of the CDR3 is 16 residues. V lost 4 bases, J lost 7 bases, and 17 bases lay in between. CDR1 and CDR2 (germline): MDHEN, SYDVKM. This sequence originates from an adult woman with Graves' disease, either hyperthyroidism or ophthalmopathy (not recorded which). This sequence joins TRBV28 and TRBJ1-6, with D unclear. Material: peripheral blood or thyroid tissue (not recorded which). The CDR3 spells CASSSLGPGSNSPLHF. The CDR3 DNA reads as TGTGCCAGCAGTTCACTGGGCCCGGGGAGCAATTCACCCCTCCACTTT. Drawing the rest from reference TRBV28 and TRBJ1-6, the complete variable domain is DVKVTQSSRYLVKRTGEKVFLECVQDMDHENMFWYRQDPGLGLRLIYFSYDVKMKEKGDIPEGYSVSREKKERFSLILESASTNQTSMYLCASSSLGPGSNSPLHFGNGTRLTVT.